These T cell receptor beta chains were read from a single sample in a study of immune aging and cytomegalovirus after organ transplant. For these receptors, no antigen is known. TCRdb processed the single-cell sequencing reads anew with MiXCR; each CDR3 protein has one entry. The repertoire holds about 21,000 distinct CDR3 sequences, with 35% to 40% as singletons. This sample comprised CMV peptide-activated CD4+ and CD8+ T cells sorted from blood, obtained at five time points, pooled. The receptors stem from a female donor who had a heart transplant and CMV viremia. The CDR3 runs from the conserved cysteine through the conserved F or W. Each record gives: J gene, D gene, V gene, clone size, CDR3 protein, CDR3 DNA. D genes are given only for firm matches. The listing skips clone size in some rows; elsewhere it reads once, few, many or a size class.

TRBJ1-1,NA,TRBV20-1,NA,CSARDGRMNTEAFF,TGCAGTGCTAGAGATGGACGGATGAACACTGAAGCTTTCTTT
TRBJ2-7,TRBD1,TRBV29-1,NA,CSGGSTGGQYF,TGCAGCGGCGGCTCTACAGGGGGGCAGTACTTC
TRBJ2-7,TRBD1,TRBV20-1,NA,CSVQIGTGLSEQYF,TGCAGTGTCCAGATCGGGACAGGTCTTAGCGAGCAGTACTTC
TRBJ2-1,NA,TRBV30,medium-sized,CAWYGSKNEQFF,TGTGCCTGGTATGGTTCTAAGAATGAGCAGTTCTTC
TRBJ2-1,NA,TRBV15,NA,CATSRVIGGQSPGQPQFF,TGTGCCACCAGCAGAGTCATTGGCGGGCAGAGTCCCGGGCAGCCACAGTTCTTC
TRBJ2-7,NA,TRBV5-1,NA,CASGLERDSREQYF,TGCGCCAGCGGCTTGGAGCGGGACAGCCGCGAGCAATACTTC
TRBJ2-3,NA,TRBV19,NA,CASRREQRATQYF,TGTGCCAGTAGACGGGAGCAAAGGGCTACGCAGTATTTT
TRBJ2-7,TRBD1,TRBV28,NA,CASSTSFEDRDHEQYF,TGTGCCAGCAGTACCTCGTTTGAGGACAGGGACCACGAGCAGTACTTC
TRBJ2-2,NA,TRBV19,NA,CASSIGHTGELFF,TGTGCCAGTAGTATAGGCCACACCGGGGAGCTGTTTTTT
TRBJ2-2,NA,TRBV12-3/TRBV12-4,NA,CASSHKTNTGELFF,TGTGCCAGCAGTCACAAGACTAACACCGGGGAGCTGTTTTTT
TRBJ2-1,NA,TRBV3-1,medium-sized,CASSQDLVATSSYNEQFF,TGTGCCAGCAGCCAAGATCTAGTAGCGACCAGCTCCTACAATGAGCAGTTCTTC
TRBJ1-1,NA,TRBV19,NA,CASSESALFFF,TGTGCCAGTAGTGAATCTGCTTTATTCTTCTTT
TRBJ2-7,TRBD1,TRBV24-1,NA,CATSGPGQGDEQYF,TGTGCCACCAGTGGCCCGGGACAGGGGGACGAGCAGTACTTC
TRBJ2-1,NA,TRBV6-2/TRBV6-3,NA,CASSYLISALNEQFF,TGTGCCAGCAGCTACCTAATCAGTGCACTCAATGAGCAGTTCTTC
TRBJ1-6,NA,TRBV9,many,CASSVDGADYSPLHF,TGTGCCAGCAGCGTAGATGGCGCAGACTATTCACCCCTCCACTTT
TRBJ2-5,TRBD2,TRBV20-1,NA,CSASGGGASETQYF,TGCAGTGCTAGCGGCGGGGGGGCCTCGGAGACCCAGTACTTC
TRBJ1-1,NA,TRBV27,many,CASSNRDLGNTEAFF,TGTGCCAGCAGTAACCGGGACCTTGGGAACACTGAAGCTTTCTTT
TRBJ1-1,NA,TRBV27,NA,CASSLFRRITEAFF,TGTGCCAGCAGTTTATTCAGGCGAATAACTGAAGCTTTCTTT
TRBJ2-4,NA,TRBV10-3,medium-sized,CAISEGGSKNIQYF,TGTGCCATCAGTGAGGGGGGGTCCAAAAACATTCAGTACTTC
TRBJ2-6,TRBD2,TRBV7-8,NA,CASSPPSGGVRRANVLTF,TGTGCCAGCAGCCCACCTAGCGGGGGGGTTCGAAGGGCCAACGTCCTGACTTTC
TRBJ2-2,TRBD2,TRBV7-3,NA,CASSPRLAGRDTGELFF,TGTGCCAGCAGCCCGAGACTAGCGGGACGGGATACCGGGGAGCTGTTTTTT
TRBJ1-1,NA,TRBV12-3/TRBV12-4,NA,CASSLGPRAFF,TGTGCCAGCAGTTTAGGCCCCAGAGCTTTCTTT
TRBJ2-7,NA,TRBV15,NA,CATSPRQPVKQYF,TGTGCCACCAGCCCAAGACAGCCGGTCAAGCAGTACTTC
TRBJ1-1,TRBD1,TRBV18,NA,CASSHGHRGYTEAFF,TGTGCCAGCTCCCACGGACACAGGGGCTACACTGAGGCTTTCTTT
TRBJ2-5,NA,TRBV3-1,many,CASSQGWGETQYF,TGTGCCAGCAGCCAAGGGTGGGGGGAGACCCAGTACTTC
TRBJ2-1,TRBD1,TRBV27,NA,CASSLGQVNEQFF,TGTGCCAGCAGTTTAGGACAGGTTAACGAGCAGTTCTTC
TRBJ2-2,TRBD1,TRBV7-3,few,CASSQQGYTGELFF,TGTGCCAGCAGCCAACAGGGGTACACCGGGGAGCTGTTTTTT
TRBJ2-2,NA,TRBV4-1,NA,CASSQEASLTGELFF,TGCGCCAGCAGCCAAGAGGCGTCCCTAACCGGGGAGCTGTTTTTT
TRBJ1-4,NA,TRBV2,many,CASRYGTGNEKLFF,TGTGCCAGCAGATACGGGACCGGTAATGAAAAACTGTTTTTT
TRBJ2-1,TRBD1,TRBV29-1,few,CSVEGGQVWDEQFF,TGCAGCGTTGAAGGGGGACAGGTTTGGGATGAGCAGTTCTTC
TRBJ2-3,NA,TRBV5-1,many,CAISLTQRSTDTQYF,TGCGCCATCAGCTTGACGCAAAGAAGCACAGATACGCAGTATTTT
TRBJ2-5,TRBD1,TRBV6-5,many,CASSLTGGFETQYF,TGTGCCAGCAGTTTGACAGGGGGCTTTGAGACCCAGTACTTC
TRBJ2-7,TRBD2,TRBV28,NA,CASSSALAGGYYEQYF,TGTGCCAGCAGTTCGGCACTAGCGGGAGGATACTACGAGCAGTACTTC
TRBJ2-2,TRBD1,TRBV28,many,CASSPRRDRGDTGELFF,TGTGCCAGCAGTCCCCGCCGGGACAGGGGGGACACCGGGGAGCTGTTTTTT
TRBJ2-5,TRBD1,TRBV7-9,NA,CASSSSPGQGEWETQYF,TGTGCCAGCAGCTCGTCACCGGGACAGGGGGAGTGGGAGACCCAGTACTTC
TRBJ2-5,TRBD2,TRBV18,NA,CASSPIGTRGGETQYF,TGTGCCAGCTCACCGATCGGGACTAGAGGGGGGGAGACCCAGTACTTC
TRBJ2-2,NA,TRBV5-4,medium-sized,CASSLKGVTNTGELFF,TGTGCCAGCAGCTTGAAAGGGGTTACCAACACCGGGGAGCTGTTTTTT
TRBJ1-1,NA,TRBV10-1,NA,CASSGTGTGEIGAFF,TGCGCCAGCAGTGGAACCGGGACCGGTGAAATCGGAGCTTTCTTT
TRBJ2-1,NA,TRBV20-1,few,CSAKAYPGHAYNEQFF,TGCAGTGCTAAAGCGTACCCGGGACACGCCTACAATGAGCAGTTCTTC
TRBJ2-3,NA,TRBV21-1,many,CASSRDRLTDTQYF,TGTGCCAGCAGCAGGGACAGACTCACAGATACGCAGTATTTT
TRBJ2-3,NA,TRBV27,NA,CASSHPPAGTDTQYF,TGTGCCAGCAGCCATCCTCCAGCGGGCACAGATACGCAGTATTTT
TRBJ2-1,NA,TRBV28,many,CASSLRNEQFF,TGTGCCAGCAGTTTGAGGAATGAGCAGTTCTTC
TRBJ2-3,NA,TRBV6-5,NA,CASSSTRRPGSTDTQYF,TGTGCCAGCAGCTCGACCCGGAGACCTGGCTCCACAGATACGCAGTATTTT
TRBJ1-5,TRBD1,TRBV28,many,CASSLTGNSNQPQHF,TGTGCCAGCAGTTTGACAGGGAATAGCAATCAGCCCCAGCATTTT
TRBJ1-5,TRBD1,TRBV6-5,NA,CASSRGQGSNQPQHF,TGTGCCAGCAGCCGTGGACAGGGGTCGAATCAGCCCCAGCATTTT
TRBJ2-3,TRBD2,TRBV15,NA,CATSRLAGETDTQYF,TGTGCCACCAGCAGACTAGCGGGAGAAACAGATACGCAGTATTTT
TRBJ2-5,NA,TRBV5-6,NA,CASSSGWETQYF,TGTGCCAGCAGCTCAGGTTGGGAGACCCAGTACTTC
TRBJ1-1,NA,TRBV28,many,CASSLAQNTEAFF,TGTGCCAGCAGTTTAGCCCAAAACACTGAAGCTTTCTTT
TRBJ1-2,NA,TRBV18,few,CASSPFSSQTANYGYTF,TGTGCCAGCTCACCTTTCAGTTCCCAGACCGCTAACTATGGCTACACCTTC
TRBJ1-1,NA,TRBV9,NA,CASSVTWGAEAFF,TGTGCCAGCAGCGTGACATGGGGGGCTGAAGCTTTCTTT
TRBJ2-5,TRBD2,TRBV2,medium-sized,CASKSGRAVETQYF,TGTGCCAGCAAGAGTGGGAGGGCCGTCGAGACCCAGTACTTC
TRBJ2-5,NA,TRBV7-3,once,CASSLIGEMETQYF,TGTGCCAGCAGCTTAATAGGGGAAATGGAGACCCAGTACTTC
TRBJ1-2,NA,TRBV20-1,NA,CSARGPRRLYDTF,TGCAGTGCTAGAGGCCCCAGACGGCTCTACGACACCTTC